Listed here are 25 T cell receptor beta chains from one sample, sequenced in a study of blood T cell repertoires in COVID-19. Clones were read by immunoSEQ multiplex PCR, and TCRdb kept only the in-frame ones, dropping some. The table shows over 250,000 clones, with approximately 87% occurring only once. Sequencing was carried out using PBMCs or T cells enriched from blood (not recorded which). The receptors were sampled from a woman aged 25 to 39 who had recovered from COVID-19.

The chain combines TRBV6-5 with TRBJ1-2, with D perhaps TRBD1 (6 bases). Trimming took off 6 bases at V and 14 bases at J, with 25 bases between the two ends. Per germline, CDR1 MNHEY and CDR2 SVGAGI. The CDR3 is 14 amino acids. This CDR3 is CASRTDSLLAMWTF. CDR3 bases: TGTGCCAGCAGGACGGACAGTCTTCTCGCTATGTGGACCTTC.

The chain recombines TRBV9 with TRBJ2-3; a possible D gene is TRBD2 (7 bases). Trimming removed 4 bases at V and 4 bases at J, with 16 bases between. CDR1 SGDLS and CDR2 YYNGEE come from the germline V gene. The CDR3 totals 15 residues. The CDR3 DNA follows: TGTGCCAGCAGCCCTTGGGAGGGGGTGGCAGATACGCAGTATTTT. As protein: CASSPWEGVADTQYF.

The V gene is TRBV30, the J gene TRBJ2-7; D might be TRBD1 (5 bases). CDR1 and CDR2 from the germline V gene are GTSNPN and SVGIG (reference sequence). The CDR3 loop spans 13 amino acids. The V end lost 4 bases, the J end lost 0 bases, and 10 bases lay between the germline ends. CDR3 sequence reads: CAWNRQSSYEQYF. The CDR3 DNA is TGTGCCTGGAACAGGCAGAGCTCCTACGAGCAGTACTTC.

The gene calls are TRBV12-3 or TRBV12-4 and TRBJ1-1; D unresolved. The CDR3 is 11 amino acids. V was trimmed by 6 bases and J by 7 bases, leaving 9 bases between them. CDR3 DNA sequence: TGTGCCAGCAGGCTCGGGGATGAAGCTTTCTTT. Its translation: CASRLGDEAFF.

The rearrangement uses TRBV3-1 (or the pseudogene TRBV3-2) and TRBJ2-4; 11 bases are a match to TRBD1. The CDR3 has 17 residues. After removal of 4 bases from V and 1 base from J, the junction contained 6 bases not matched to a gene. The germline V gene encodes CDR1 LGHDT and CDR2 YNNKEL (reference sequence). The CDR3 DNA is TGTGCCAGCAGCCCGGACAGGGGGCGCGATGCCAAAAACATTCAGTACTTC. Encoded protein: CASSPDRGRDAKNIQYF.

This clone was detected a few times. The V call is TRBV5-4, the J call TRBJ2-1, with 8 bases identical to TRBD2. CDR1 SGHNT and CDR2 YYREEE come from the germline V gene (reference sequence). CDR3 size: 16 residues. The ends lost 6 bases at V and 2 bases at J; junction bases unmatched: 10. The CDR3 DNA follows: TGTGCCAGCACCGGGGGCGGGGGGCTAGCCTACAATGAGCAGTTCTTC. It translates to CASTGGGGLAYNEQFF.

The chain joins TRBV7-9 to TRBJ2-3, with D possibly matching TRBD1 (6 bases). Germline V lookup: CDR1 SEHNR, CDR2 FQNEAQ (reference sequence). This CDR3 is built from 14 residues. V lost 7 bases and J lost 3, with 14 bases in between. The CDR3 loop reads CASTTGRVTDTQYF. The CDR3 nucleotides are TGTGCCAGCACAACAGGGCGTGTAACAGATACGCAGTATTTT.

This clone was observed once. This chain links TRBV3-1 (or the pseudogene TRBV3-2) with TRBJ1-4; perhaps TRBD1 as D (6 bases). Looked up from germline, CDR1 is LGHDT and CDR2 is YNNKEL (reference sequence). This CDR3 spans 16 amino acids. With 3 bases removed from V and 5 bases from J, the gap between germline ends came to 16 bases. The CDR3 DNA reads TGTGCCAGCAGCCACAGGGGTCGGGGCGAAAATGAAAAACTGTTTTTT. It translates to CASSHRGRGENEKLFF.

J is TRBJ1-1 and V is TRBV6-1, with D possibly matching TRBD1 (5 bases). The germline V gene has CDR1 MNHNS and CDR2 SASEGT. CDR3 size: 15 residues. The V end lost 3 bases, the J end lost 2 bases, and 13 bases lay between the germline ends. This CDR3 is CASSEKVRGNTEAFF. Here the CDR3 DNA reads TGTGCCAGCAGTGAGAAAGTTAGGGGTAACACTGAAGCTTTCTTT.

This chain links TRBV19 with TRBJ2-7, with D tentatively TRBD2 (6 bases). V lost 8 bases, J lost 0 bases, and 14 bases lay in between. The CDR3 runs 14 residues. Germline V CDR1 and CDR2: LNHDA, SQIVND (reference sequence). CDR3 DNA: TGTGCCAGTGCTACTAGCCTTCCCTCCTACGAGCAGTACTTC. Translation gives CASATSLPSYEQYF.

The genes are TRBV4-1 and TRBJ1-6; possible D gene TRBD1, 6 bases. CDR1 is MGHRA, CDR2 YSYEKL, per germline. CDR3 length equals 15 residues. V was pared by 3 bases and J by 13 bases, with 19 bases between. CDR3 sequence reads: CASSQGGTLVFPLHF. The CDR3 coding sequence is TGCGCCAGCAGCCAGGGTGGGACATTAGTATTTCCCCTCCACTTT.

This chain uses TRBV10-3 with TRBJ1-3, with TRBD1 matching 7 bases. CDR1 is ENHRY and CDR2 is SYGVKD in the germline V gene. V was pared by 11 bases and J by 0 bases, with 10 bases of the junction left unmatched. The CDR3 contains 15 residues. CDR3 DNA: TGTGCCGCTTCGGACAGGTTGCGCTCTGGAAACACCATATATTTT. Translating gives CAASDRLRSGNTIYF.

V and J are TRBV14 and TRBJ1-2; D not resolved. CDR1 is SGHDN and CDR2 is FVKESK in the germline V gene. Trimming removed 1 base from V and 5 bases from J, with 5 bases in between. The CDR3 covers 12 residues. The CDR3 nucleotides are TGTGCCAGCAGCCAAGTTCCTTATGGCTACACCTTC. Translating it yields CASSQVPYGYTF.

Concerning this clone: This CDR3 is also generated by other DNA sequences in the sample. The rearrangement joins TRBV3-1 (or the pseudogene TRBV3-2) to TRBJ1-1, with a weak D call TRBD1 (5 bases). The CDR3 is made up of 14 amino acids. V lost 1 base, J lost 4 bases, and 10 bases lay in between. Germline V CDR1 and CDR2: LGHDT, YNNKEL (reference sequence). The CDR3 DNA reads TGTGCCAGCAGCCAAGTCCAGGGCGGCACTGAAGCTTTCTTT. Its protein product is CASSQVQGGTEAFF.

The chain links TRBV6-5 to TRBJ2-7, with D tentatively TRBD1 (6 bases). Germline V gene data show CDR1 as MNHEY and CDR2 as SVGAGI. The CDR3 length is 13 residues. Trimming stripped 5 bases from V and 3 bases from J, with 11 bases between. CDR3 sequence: CASSRQENYEQYF. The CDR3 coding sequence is TGTGCCAGCAGTCGACAGGAAAACTACGAGCAGTACTTC.

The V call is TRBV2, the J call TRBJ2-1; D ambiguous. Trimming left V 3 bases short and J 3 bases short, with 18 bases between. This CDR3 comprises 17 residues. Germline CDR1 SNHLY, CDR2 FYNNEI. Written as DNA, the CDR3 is TGTGCCAGCAGTGATGAGTTATCAGGATTTGGCTACAATGAGCAGTTCTTC. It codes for CASSDELSGFGYNEQFF.

The CDR3 sequence: CASSFTDRVEFNNQPQHF. For the CDR3, the DNA is TGTGCCAGCAGCTTTACGGACAGGGTGGAATTTAACAATCAGCCCCAGCATTTT. This chain connects TRBV5-8 to TRBJ1-5; 8 nucleotides align to TRBD1. V shed 2 bases and J 3 bases; nucleotides not matched to a gene: 13. The CDR3 has 18 amino acids. Germline V gene lookup returns CDR1 SGHTS and CDR2 YDEGEE.

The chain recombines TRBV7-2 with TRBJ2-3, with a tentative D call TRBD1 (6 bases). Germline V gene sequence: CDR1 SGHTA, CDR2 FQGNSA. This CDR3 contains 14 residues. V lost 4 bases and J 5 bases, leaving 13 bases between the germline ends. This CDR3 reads CASSSLQGVDTQYF. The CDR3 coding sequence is TGTGCCAGCAGCTCCTTACAGGGCGTAGATACGCAGTATTTT.

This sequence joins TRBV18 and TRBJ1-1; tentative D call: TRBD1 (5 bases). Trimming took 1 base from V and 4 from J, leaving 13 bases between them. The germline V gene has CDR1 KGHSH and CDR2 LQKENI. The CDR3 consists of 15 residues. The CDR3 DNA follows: TGTGCCAGCTCACCACGATCGGGGGGGACCACTGAAGCTTTCTTT. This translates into CASSPRSGGTTEAFF.

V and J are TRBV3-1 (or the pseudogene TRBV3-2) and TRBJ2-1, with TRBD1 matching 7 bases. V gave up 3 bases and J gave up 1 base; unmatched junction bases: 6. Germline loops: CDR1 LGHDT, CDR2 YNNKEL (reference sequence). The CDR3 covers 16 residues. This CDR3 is CASSQTRGRSYNEQFF. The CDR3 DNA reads TGTGCCAGCAGCCAGACAAGGGGGCGGTCCTACAATGAGCAGTTCTTC.

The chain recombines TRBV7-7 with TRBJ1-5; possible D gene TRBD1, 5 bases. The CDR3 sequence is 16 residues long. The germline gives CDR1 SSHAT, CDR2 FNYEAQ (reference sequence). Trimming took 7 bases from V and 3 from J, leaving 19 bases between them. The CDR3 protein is CASISPDIKVNQPQHF. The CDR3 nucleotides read TGTGCCAGCATCAGCCCGGACATCAAAGTCAATCAGCCCCAGCATTTT.

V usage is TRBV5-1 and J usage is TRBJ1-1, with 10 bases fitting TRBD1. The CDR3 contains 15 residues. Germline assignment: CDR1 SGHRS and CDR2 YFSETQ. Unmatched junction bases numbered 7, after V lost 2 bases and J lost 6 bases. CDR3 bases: TGCGCCAGCAGCTTACCCGGGACAGGGGTCTCTGAAGCTTTCTTT. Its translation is CASSLPGTGVSEAFF.

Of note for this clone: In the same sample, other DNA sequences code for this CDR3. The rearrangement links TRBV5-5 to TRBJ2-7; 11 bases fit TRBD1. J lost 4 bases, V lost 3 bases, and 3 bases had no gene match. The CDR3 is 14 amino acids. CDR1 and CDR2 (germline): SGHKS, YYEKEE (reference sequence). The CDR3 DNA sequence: TGTGCCAGCAGCTGGGGGACAGGGGGTTACGAGCAGTACTTC. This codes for CASSWGTGGYEQYF.

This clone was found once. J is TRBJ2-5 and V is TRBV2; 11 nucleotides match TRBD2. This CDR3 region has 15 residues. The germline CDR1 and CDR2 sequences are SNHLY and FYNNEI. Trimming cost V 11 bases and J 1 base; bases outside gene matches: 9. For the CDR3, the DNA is TGTGCCGGAAGTGGGACTAGCGGCACCCAAGAGACCCAGTACTTC. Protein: CAGSGTSGTQETQYF.

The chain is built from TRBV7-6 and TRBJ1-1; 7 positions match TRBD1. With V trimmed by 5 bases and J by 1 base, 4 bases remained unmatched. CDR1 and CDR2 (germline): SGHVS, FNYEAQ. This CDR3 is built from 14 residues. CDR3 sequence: CASSLGTENTEAFF. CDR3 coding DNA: TGTGCCAGCAGCCTGGGGACAGAGAACACTGAAGCTTTCTTT.